This is a list of T cell receptor beta chains from one sample in a study of T-cell reconstitution after alpha-beta-depleted transplantation in children. TCRdb independently ran MiXCR on the PCR reads; one entry per CDR3 protein. Of 230,000 or so distinct CDR3 sequences listed, 9.7% were seen once; the top ten hold about 5%. The source material was PBMCs from the stem cell graft donor, sampled from the stem cell graft. The receptors derive from a human donor who donated a stem cell graft to a child with SCID. Both conserved end residues are part of each CDR3. The order of the fields is clone size, D gene, V gene, J gene, CDR3 protein. The D gene is left open where the match is weak. Only part of the rows carry a size: once, few, many, or a class if the clone is expanded.

abundance: many; d_gene: .; v_gene: TRBV3-1; j_gene: TRBJ2-7; CDR3aa: CASSQELQAISYEQYF
abundance: many; d_gene: .; v_gene: TRBV18; j_gene: TRBJ2-5; CDR3aa: CASSPQRETQYF
abundance: many; d_gene: .; v_gene: TRBV7-2; j_gene: TRBJ2-5; CDR3aa: CASSPEYQETQYF
abundance: many; d_gene: .; v_gene: TRBV18; j_gene: TRBJ1-1; CDR3aa: CASSSRAGDTEAFF
abundance: .; d_gene: TRBD2; v_gene: TRBV6-2/TRBV6-3; j_gene: TRBJ2-1; CDR3aa: CASSLERGPNNEQFF
abundance: .; d_gene: .; v_gene: TRBV30; j_gene: TRBJ2-6; CDR3aa: CACPGARDSGANVLTF
abundance: many; d_gene: .; v_gene: TRBV28; j_gene: TRBJ2-5; CDR3aa: CASSLRGAETQYF
abundance: many; d_gene: TRBD1; v_gene: TRBV7-2; j_gene: TRBJ1-1; CDR3aa: CASRSRRQGLNTEAFF
abundance: once; d_gene: .; v_gene: TRBV6-4; j_gene: TRBJ2-7; CDR3aa: CASSDGQGAYEQYF
abundance: many; d_gene: .; v_gene: TRBV4-1; j_gene: TRBJ1-5; CDR3aa: CASSQDSASRRQPQHF
abundance: many; d_gene: .; v_gene: TRBV12-3/TRBV12-4; j_gene: TRBJ2-5; CDR3aa: CASSSLRDDQETQYF